Presented here are 31 T cell receptor beta chains from one specimen sequenced in a study of post-analysis software for immune sequencing data. The study's findings and limits: Among 4 or 5 TRBV segments more frequent in patients than controls were TRBV5-6, TRBV5-1 and TRBV20-1.

The antigens for these receptors are not known. Unique molecular identifiers had been added to the TCR beta cDNA libraries. TCRdb reanalysed the PCR reads using MiXCR and keeps one entry per CDR3 protein. The sample yields fewer than 850,000 distinct CDR3 sequences, 35% to 55% seen once. Sample: blood. Receptor source: a girl between 5 and 17 years old with multiple sclerosis.

Details on this clonotype: The junction shows a germline mismatch at one end, possibly a read error. CDR3 residues: CASRTSGHYSYSEQFF. DNA of the CDR3: TGTGCCAGCCGCACCTCAGGGCACTATTCCTACAGTGAGCAGTTCTTC. J is TRBJ2-1 and V is TRBV5-4; D is possibly TRBD1 (5 bases). Germline loops: CDR1 SGHNT, CDR2 YYREEE (reference sequence). The CDR3 loop spans 16 amino acids.

This clonotype was seen only once. This chain joins TRBV20-1 and TRBJ2-1; possible D gene TRBD2, 5 bases. From germline, CDR1 is DFQATT and CDR2 SNEGSKA (reference sequence). This CDR3 has 14 amino acids. Trimming removed 5 bases at V and 0 bases at J, with 11 bases between. CDR3 nucleotides: TGCAGTGCTCTGCACCGGGACTCCTACAATGAGCAGTTCTTC. It codes for CSALHRDSYNEQFF.

The chain couples TRBV20-1 to TRBJ2-5, with D hard to call. Between the trimmed V and J ends, which lost 6 bases and 2 bases, there was a span of 7 bases. The CDR3 consists of 11 residues. CDR1 DFQATT and CDR2 SNEGSKA come from the germline V gene (reference sequence). The CDR3 DNA is TGCAGTGCCGCCCCACAAGAGACCCAGTACTTC. Protein sequence: CSAAPQETQYF.

This clonotype has more than one count but fewer than ten. The chain employs TRBV7-9 and TRBJ1-2; D is uncertain. Per the germline V gene, CDR1 is SEHNR and CDR2 is FQNEAQ (reference sequence). The CDR3 has 13 amino acids. V was clipped by 4 bases and J by 7 bases, with 13 bases between them. CDR3 in amino acids: CASSSLGGSGYTF. The CDR3 DNA reads TGTGCCAGCAGCTCCCTCGGTGGGAGTGGCTACACCTTC.

This clonotype occurred many times. The genes are TRBV20-1 and TRBJ2-5; D is perhaps TRBD1 or TRBD2 (5 bases each). Trimming pared 5 bases from V and 0 bases from J, leaving 13 bases between. The length of the CDR3 is 14 residues. In germline, CDR1 is DFQATT, CDR2 SNEGSKA (reference sequence). The CDR3 sequence: CSALSRDHQETQYF. DNA of the CDR3: TGCAGTGCTTTAAGCCGGGACCACCAAGAGACCCAGTACTTC.

The CDR3 nucleotides are TGCAGTGCTAGAGATTCAGGGGGTTTCCCCTCTGGGGCCAACGTCCTGACTTTC. It is translated as CSARDSGGFPSGANVLTF. The chain recombines TRBV20-1 with TRBJ2-6; 7 nucleotides match TRBD1. The trim removed 0 bases at V and 0 bases at J, leaving 8 bases unmatched. CDR1 and CDR2 (germline): DFQATT, SNEGSKA (reference sequence). This CDR3 spans 18 amino acids.

The genes are TRBV29-1 and TRBJ1-1; 8 nucleotides match TRBD1. V lost 3 bases, J lost 1 base, and 1 base stayed unmatched. Germline lookup yields CDR1 SQVTM and CDR2 ANQGSEA. CDR3 length: 13 amino acids. The CDR3 DNA is TGCAGCGTTGACGGACAGGGGAACACTGAAGCTTTCTTT. Its protein product is CSVDGQGNTEAFF.

The CDR3 reads CSANPGTSAHNEQFF. CDR3 sequence (DNA): TGCAGTGCCAATCCCGGGACTAGCGCCCACAATGAGCAGTTCTTC. The V gene is TRBV20-1, the J gene TRBJ2-1; 10 nucleotides match TRBD2. After removal of 6 bases from V and 5 bases from J, the junction contained 10 bases not matched to a gene. CDR1 DFQATT and CDR2 SNEGSKA come from the germline V gene (reference sequence). The CDR3 is made up of 15 amino acids.

The chain combines TRBV7-2 with TRBJ2-7; TRBD1 is a possible D gene (6 bases). Germline-derived CDR1 and CDR2 are SGHTA and FQGNSA. CDR3 length: 13 amino acids. Trimming removed 4 bases at V and 6 bases at J, with 13 bases between. In DNA form, the CDR3 reads TGTGCCAGCAGCTCCCAACAGGGAATCGAGCAGTACTTC. It yields the protein CASSSQQGIEQYF.

This clonotype was recorded at least ten times. The chain is built from TRBV7-2 and TRBJ2-7; D not resolved. The V gene's germline CDR1 is SGHTA and CDR2 FQGNSA. The CDR3 spans 11 residues. V lost 5 bases and J 3 bases, leaving 5 bases between the germline ends. The CDR3 spells CASSPDYEQYF. The CDR3 bases are TGTGCCAGCAGCCCTGACTACGAGCAGTACTTC.

This clonotype was seen only a few times. The chain carries TRBV7-6 and TRBJ2-5; a possible D gene is TRBD1 (5 bases). This CDR3 contains 13 residues. The V end was cut by 5 bases, the J end by 4 bases, with 11 bases between. Per the germline V gene, CDR1 is SGHVS and CDR2 is FNYEAQ. CDR3 DNA sequence: TGTGCCAGCAGCACAACCAGGGTAGAGACCCAGTACTTC. Translation gives CASSTTRVETQYF.

The chain carries TRBV3-1 and TRBJ2-5, with TRBD2 as a possible D gene (6 bases). Trimming stripped 2 bases from V and 5 bases from J, with 15 bases between. The CDR3 totals 15 residues. Germline CDR1 reads LGHDT; CDR2 reads YNNKEL (reference sequence). The CDR3, as DNA: TGTGCCAGCAGCCAATCAGATAGCGGCGGGGAGACCCAGTACTTC. Translating it yields CASSQSDSGGETQYF.

The chain employs TRBV28 and TRBJ2-5; D perhaps matches TRBD2 (6 bases). V was shortened by 2 bases and J by 7 bases, with 26 bases between the two germline ends. This CDR3 contains 18 residues. The germline CDR1 and CDR2 sequences are MDHEN and SYDVKM. DNA for the CDR3: TGTGCCAGCAGTTTAGAGGGCGGGATTACCGGGATGAGTGGGACCCAGTACTTC. Protein sequence: CASSLEGGITGMSGTQYF.

This CDR3 is CASSPQSGFSYEQYF. In nucleotides, the CDR3 is TGTGCCAGCAGCCCCCAGAGCGGGTTTTCGTACGAGCAGTACTTC. The chain recombines TRBV7-9 with TRBJ2-7, with a weak D call TRBD2 (6 bases). Germline CDR1 SEHNR, CDR2 FQNEAQ (reference sequence). The CDR3 has 15 residues. V was trimmed by 5 bases and J by 4 bases, leaving 18 bases between them.

This clonotype was seen only a few times. The V and J genes are TRBV7-2 and TRBJ2-1, with D possibly matching TRBD1 (8 bases). The V gene lost 1 base and the J gene lost 1 base, with 23 bases spanning the gap. Germline lookup yields CDR1 SGHTA and CDR2 FQGNSA. This CDR3 is 20 amino acids long. The chain's CDR3 is CASSLGNRRTGRGSYNEQFF. DNA for the CDR3: TGTGCCAGCAGCTTAGGTAACCGCCGGACAGGGCGGGGGTCCTACAATGAGCAGTTCTTC. Full variable domain (outside the CDR3, taken from reference TRBV7-2 and TRBJ2-1): GAGVSQSPSNKVTEKGKDVELRCDPISGHTALYWYRQSLGQGLEFLIYFQGNSAPDKSGLPSDRFSAERTGGSVSTLTIQRTQQEDSAVYLCASSLGNRRTGRGSYNEQFFGPGTRLTVL.

This clonotype was detected only once. This chain joins TRBV2 and TRBJ2-5; D remains ambiguous. The CDR3 contains 15 residues. CDR1 is SNHLY, CDR2 FYNNEI, per germline. V dropped 3 bases and J dropped 0 bases, with 11 bases sitting between them. The CDR3, as DNA: TGTGCCAGCAGTGACCTTGCATTGTACCAAGAGACCCAGTACTTC. Protein product: CASSDLALYQETQYF.

The chain is built from TRBV27 and TRBJ2-1; 14 bases map to TRBD2. The junction had 4 bases not matched to a gene; V was cut back by 4 bases and J by 5 bases. This CDR3 has 16 residues. In germline, CDR1 is MNHEY, CDR2 SMNVEV (reference sequence). This CDR3 is CASSWGLAGVNNEQFF. The CDR3 DNA sequence: TGTGCCAGCAGTTGGGGACTAGCGGGAGTCAACAATGAGCAGTTCTTC.

The J gene is TRBJ2-4, the V gene TRBV7-9; D perhaps matches TRBD1 (5 bases). The J call may not be correct, given that the DNA end is closer to TRBJ2-7. Germline loops: CDR1 SEHNR, CDR2 FQNEAQ (reference sequence). CDR3 length: 17 residues. The CDR3 DNA reads TGTGCCAGCAGCTCACCTCAGGGTACCCCGAAGGATTTCGAGCAGTACTTC. It is translated as CASSSPQGTPKDFEQYF.

This CDR3 is CASSPAACPDRHTQYF. CDR3 nucleotides: TGCGCCAGCAGCCCGGCAGCTTGCCCGGATAGGCATACGCAGTATTTT. This chain connects TRBV5-1 to TRBJ2-3, with unresolved D. Trimming took 4 bases from V and 7 from J, leaving 22 bases between them. From germline, CDR1 is SGHRS and CDR2 YFSETQ. This CDR3 has 16 amino acids.

This clonotype was observed a single time. The chain uses TRBV27 and TRBJ1-2, with D tentatively TRBD1 (5 bases). V was trimmed by 8 bases and J by 12 bases, leaving 22 bases between them. CDR1 and CDR2 (germline): MNHEY, SMNVEV (reference sequence). This CDR3 contains 13 residues. CDR3 sequence: CASSPVRGAGHTF. In DNA, the CDR3 is TGTGCCAGCTCCCCCGTGAGGGGCGCGGGTCACACCTTC.

This chain links TRBV2 with TRBJ2-3; TRBD1 matches 7 bases. The CDR3 extends over 14 amino acids. With 7 bases clipped from V and 0 bases from J, the junction kept 4 bases outside the gene matches. Per germline, CDR1 SNHLY and CDR2 FYNNEI. The CDR3 nucleotides are TGTGCCAGCAAGGGACAGACTAGCACAGATACGCAGTATTTT. Encoded protein: CASKGQTSTDTQYF.

The V gene is TRBV5-1, the J gene TRBJ2-7, with D unresolved. The CDR3 covers 12 residues. In germline, CDR1 is SGHRS, CDR2 YFSETQ. Trimming shortened V by 4 bases and J by 6 bases, and 11 bases separated the two germline ends. The CDR3 sequence: CASSRGDGEQYF. The CDR3 bases are TGCGCCAGCAGCCGAGGAGACGGCGAGCAGTACTTC.

This chain joins TRBV29-1 and TRBJ2-1; possible D gene TRBD1, 5 bases. CDR3 length equals 15 residues. V was trimmed by 5 bases and J by 3 bases, leaving 17 bases between them. Germline lookup yields CDR1 SQVTM and CDR2 ANQGSEA. In DNA form, the CDR3 reads TGCAGCGTTTTGCCGGACACCGAGTACTACAATGAGCAGTTCTTC. Encoded protein: CSVLPDTEYYNEQFF.

This chain joins TRBV6-5 and TRBJ2-7; 8 nucleotides agree with TRBD2. The CDR3 covers 17 residues. The junction had 8 bases not matched to a gene; V was cut back by 0 bases and J by 1 base. From germline, CDR1 is MNHEY and CDR2 SVGAGI. CDR3 sequence (DNA): TGTGCCAGCAGTTACTCGATAAGGAGCGGGAGATCCTACGAGCAGTACTTC. Protein: CASSYSIRSGRSYEQYF.

Comments on this clonotype: Germline is not matched at one junction end, which may reflect a read error. This chain links TRBV5-5 with TRBJ2-7; D is tentatively TRBD1 or TRBD2 (5 bases each). This CDR3 contains 16 residues. CDR1 is SGHKS, CDR2 YYEKEE, per germline (reference sequence). The CDR3 loop reads CTSSLVWDRGGYEQYF. CDR3 nucleotides: TGTACCAGCAGCTTGGTCTGGGACCGTGGTGGGTACGAGCAGTACTTC. Combining the CDR3 with reference TRBV5-5 and TRBJ2-7 gives the whole variable domain DAGVTQSPTHLIKTRGQQVTLRCSPISGHKSVSWYQQVLGQGPQFIFQYYEKEERGRGNFPDRFSARQFPNYSSELNVNALLLGDSALYLCTSSLVWDRGGYEQYFGPGTRLTVT.

The V gene is TRBV20-1, the J gene TRBJ2-5; D is undetermined. Germline V lookup: CDR1 DFQATT, CDR2 SNEGSKA (reference sequence). The CDR3 runs 13 residues. Written as DNA, the CDR3 is TGCAGCGTTGAGAATTACGTGGGGAATGAGCAGTACTTC. Translating gives CSVENYVGNEQYF.

This CDR3 reads CASSLYRTSGSHTDTQYF. The DNA of the CDR3 is TGTGCCAGCAGCTTGTATCGGACTAGCGGGAGCCACACAGATACGCAGTATTTT. The V call is TRBV7-2, the J call TRBJ2-3, with 13 bases fitting TRBD2. This CDR3 is built from 18 residues. The J segment lost 2 bases and the V segment lost 3 bases, leaving 8 bases of the junction unmatched. CDR1 and CDR2 (germline): SGHTA, FQGNSA.

This clonotype has a handful of counts. The chain employs TRBV20-1 and TRBJ2-1; D possibly uses TRBD1 or TRBD2 (6 bases each). This CDR3 has 14 amino acids. Germline CDR1 and CDR2: DFQATT and SNEGSKA (reference sequence). V dropped 3 bases and J dropped 5 bases, with 14 bases sitting between them. CDR3 in DNA: TGCAGTGCTAGGGGCCTGGGGGGCCACAATGAGCAGTTCTTC. This translates into CSARGLGGHNEQFF.

V gene TRBV9 combines with J gene TRBJ1-4; D uncertain. Germline assignment: CDR1 SGDLS and CDR2 YYNGEE. Trimming left V 8 bases short and J 5 bases short, with 7 bases between. The CDR3 sequence is 11 residues long. The CDR3 bases are TGTGCCAGTGGACTCAATGAAAAACTGTTTTTT. As protein: CASGLNEKLFF.

This chain joins TRBV28 and TRBJ2-1, with D unresolved. Trimming shortened V by 10 bases and J by 6 bases, and 16 bases separated the two germline ends. The germline V gene has CDR1 MDHEN and CDR2 SYDVKM. CDR3 length equals 13 residues. CDR3 nucleotides: TGTGCCACTTCCGCCAGCCTCACCAATGAGCAGTTCTTC. The encoded protein is CATSASLTNEQFF.

The chain is built from TRBV6-5 and TRBJ1-2; the match to TRBD1 covers 7 bases. Germline trimming cut 2 bases from V and 3 bases from J; bases unmatched to any gene: 3. In germline, CDR1 is MNHEY, CDR2 SVGAGI. The CDR3 consists of 14 residues. The CDR3 DNA reads as TGTGCCAGCAGTTACAGACAGGGCGACTATGGCTACACCTTC. As protein: CASSYRQGDYGYTF.